Detailed here is one TCR beta chain. Unrecorded for this donor was the CMV serostatus. The record originates from a study of cytomegalovirus exposure and HLA in healthy donors. Primers: 60 Vbeta forward and 13 Jbeta reverse. Method: immunoSEQ multiplex PCR; TCRdb's copy keeps in-frame clones and lacks some. The sample consists of roughly 150,000 clones, roughly 77% of them appearing once. This TCR came from a man aged 30-40 years in good health. The sequencing input was PBMCs.

The CDR3 nucleotides are TGTGCCAGCAGTCTCACCAAGGGAGACGGCAATCAGCCCCAGCATTTT. Its protein is CASSLTKGDGNQPQHF. The chain combines TRBV27 with TRBJ1-5; no clear D gene. The CDR3 is 16 amino acids. V gave up 5 bases and J gave up 2 bases, with 16 bases separating them. Per the germline V gene, CDR1 is MNHEY and CDR2 is SMNVEV (reference sequence).